The rows below give T cell receptor beta chains drawn from one sample of a study of T and B cells in COVID-19 patients. A single record per CDR3 protein comes from TCRdb applying MiXCR to the multiplex PCR reads. The profile shows about 15,000 distinct CDR3 sequences, 27% of them singletons. Sequenced input: blood. These receptor sequences come from a human donor who had recovered from COVID-19. Each CDR3 is given with its conserved first and last residue. Each record gives: V gene, J gene, clone size, D gene, CDR3 DNA, CDR3 protein. A D gene is named only where the DNA matches it firmly. The size field is filled for only some rows; it gives once, few, many or a size class.

>TRBV6-5|TRBJ1-5|.|TRBD1
TGTGCCAGCAGTTACTCGGGACAGGGCGTTGAGCCCCAGCATTTT
CASSYSGQGVEPQHF
>TRBV7-2|TRBJ2-1|.|.
TGTGCCAGCAGCTCAGTTAGAGGCGTCTACAATGAGCAGTTCTTC
CASSSVRGVYNEQFF
>TRBV7-9|TRBJ1-2|.|.
TGTGCCAGCAGCAGGGGAAACTATGGCTACACCTTC
CASSRGNYGYTF
>TRBV27|TRBJ1-4|many|.
TGTGCCAGCAGTTTATCGGGGGTGGGGAATGAAAAACTGTTTTTT
CASSLSGVGNEKLFF
>TRBV19|TRBJ1-1|.|.
TGTGCCAGTAGTATTACACAAGCGAACACTGAAGCTTTCTTT
CASSITQANTEAFF
>TRBV7-2|TRBJ1-2|.|TRBD1
TGTGCCAGCAGCTTAGACAGGGGTGGTGGCTACACCTTC
CASSLDRGGGYTF
>TRBV18|TRBJ2-7|many|.
TGTGCCAGCTCCAGGGCTGACGAGCAGTACTTC
CASSRADEQYF
>TRBV6-1|TRBJ2-7|many|TRBD2
TGTGCCACCGGTAGCGGGGTCTCCTACGAGCAGTACTTC
CATGSGVSYEQYF
>TRBV5-1|TRBJ2-7|few|TRBD2
TGCGCCAGCAGCTTGGGTCCGGGACTAGCGGCCTACGAGCAGTACTTC
CASSLGPGLAAYEQYF
>TRBV19|TRBJ1-2|medium-sized|.
TGTGCCAGTAGTATAGGTGGTGGCTACACCTTC
CASSIGGGYTF
>TRBV12-3/TRBV12-4|TRBJ1-3|.|.
TGTGCCAGCAGCGAAATACAGGGTTTCGAAAACACCATATATTTT
CASSEIQGFENTIYF
>TRBV19|TRBJ2-1|medium-sized|.
TGTGCCAGTAGTATCACTGGGATCGATGAGCAGTTCTTC
CASSITGIDEQFF
>TRBV6-1|TRBJ2-2|.|.
TGTGCCAGCAGTGGACTAGTCCTCTCCGCGGTATGGGCCGGGGAGCTGTTTTTT
CASSGLVLSAVWAGELFF
>TRBV12-3/TRBV12-4|TRBJ2-1|.|TRBD2
TGTGCCAGCACCCACCCCGGACTAGCGGGAGGGTACAATGAGCAGTTCTTC
CASTHPGLAGGYNEQFF
>TRBV18|TRBJ2-7|.|.
TGTGCCAGTCAGGTTCTCCCCCTCTACGAGCAGTACTTC
CASQVLPLYEQYF
>TRBV7-2|TRBJ2-3|.|.
TGTGCCAGCAGCTTAAGCCCGGCCCATAGCACAGATACGCAGTATTTT
CASSLSPAHSTDTQYF
>TRBV19|TRBJ1-5|many|.
TGTGCCAGTACCGCAGGGGGCAATCAGCCCCAGCATTTT
CASTAGGNQPQHF
>TRBV6-6|TRBJ1-2|.|.
TGTGCCAGCAGTTACGAGCCTAGAGGGGGCTACACCTTC
CASSYEPRGGYTF
>TRBV5-4|TRBJ2-3|.|.
TGTGCCAGCAGGTCGTATGGCACAGATACGCAGTATTTT
CASRSYGTDTQYF
>TRBV19|TRBJ1-2|few|TRBD1
TGTGCCAGTAGTATAGTTGGCACAGGGGGTAACTATGGCTACACCTTC
CASSIVGTGGNYGYTF
>TRBV14|TRBJ2-1|few|TRBD1
TGTGCCAGCAGCCAGCGGACAGGGCTCCTAGAGGAGCAGTTCTTC
CASSQRTGLLEEQFF
>TRBV24-1|TRBJ2-2|.|.
TGTGCCACCAGCCCCGCCTGGGGGGAGGTCGGGGAGCTGTTTTTT
CATSPAWGEVGELFF
>TRBV19|TRBJ2-1|medium-sized|TRBD2
TGTGCCAGTAGGACTAGCGGGACCTACAATGAGCAGTTCTTC
CASRTSGTYNEQFF
>TRBV6-1|TRBJ2-6|medium-sized|.
TGTGCCAGCAGTTCGGCCGTATCCATTAACCTAGGGGGGGCCAACGTCCTGACTTTC
CASSSAVSINLGGANVLTF
>TRBV6-1|TRBJ2-2|.|TRBD1
TGTGCCAGCAGTTTTTACGGGACAGGTTCCCCCGGGGAGCTGTTTTTT
CASSFYGTGSPGELFF
>TRBV12-5|TRBJ1-1|.|.
TGTGCTAGTGGTTTGGTACGAGACTTTCGGACGGGGACTGAAGCTTTCTTT
CASGLVRDFRTGTEAFF
>TRBV6-2/TRBV6-3|TRBJ1-6|.|.
TGTGCCAGCACCGACACGGGACGCAGCAATTCACCCCTCCACTTT
CASTDTGRSNSPLHF
>TRBV5-4|TRBJ1-2|.|.
TGTGCCAGCAGCCGAGTGGGGCAGGGAGGTGGCTACACCTTC
CASSRVGQGGGYTF
>TRBV4-3|TRBJ2-1|few|.
TGCGCCAGCAGCCTTCTCGGGGGATTAGGCGGTGAGCAGTTCTTC
CASSLLGGLGGEQFF
>TRBV6-1|TRBJ2-7|medium-sized|TRBD2
TGTGCCAGCAGTGAGCGGCTAGCGGGCGACTACGAGCAGTACTTC
CASSERLAGDYEQYF
>TRBV6-6|TRBJ2-6|medium-sized|TRBD1
TGTGCCAGCAGTTACCTTTCCGGGACAGTGAGCTCTGGGGCCAACGTCCTGACTTTC
CASSYLSGTVSSGANVLTF
>TRBV13|TRBJ2-1|many|.
TGTGCCAGCAGAGTGCAGGGTCCAGTGAGCAATGAGCAGTTCTTC
CASRVQGPVSNEQFF
>TRBV19|TRBJ1-1|few|.
TGTGCCAGTAGCCGACGACTGGGCACTGAAGCTTTCTTT
CASSRRLGTEAFF
>TRBV29-1|TRBJ2-7|many|TRBD1
TGCAGCGCTAAGACAGGGGTCTACGAGCAGTACTTC
CSAKTGVYEQYF
>TRBV14|TRBJ2-3|.|TRBD1
TGTGCCAGCAGCCAAGAACTAAAACAGGGGGGAATGTATTTT
CASSQELKQGGMYF
>TRBV27|TRBJ2-1|medium-sized|.
TGTGCCAGCAGTTTCCTCGGGCCTAGCTCCTACAATGAGCAGTTCTTC
CASSFLGPSSYNEQFF
>TRBV6-6|TRBJ1-2|.|.
TGTGCCAGCAGGCGGGAATCCTATGGCTACACCTTC
CASRRESYGYTF